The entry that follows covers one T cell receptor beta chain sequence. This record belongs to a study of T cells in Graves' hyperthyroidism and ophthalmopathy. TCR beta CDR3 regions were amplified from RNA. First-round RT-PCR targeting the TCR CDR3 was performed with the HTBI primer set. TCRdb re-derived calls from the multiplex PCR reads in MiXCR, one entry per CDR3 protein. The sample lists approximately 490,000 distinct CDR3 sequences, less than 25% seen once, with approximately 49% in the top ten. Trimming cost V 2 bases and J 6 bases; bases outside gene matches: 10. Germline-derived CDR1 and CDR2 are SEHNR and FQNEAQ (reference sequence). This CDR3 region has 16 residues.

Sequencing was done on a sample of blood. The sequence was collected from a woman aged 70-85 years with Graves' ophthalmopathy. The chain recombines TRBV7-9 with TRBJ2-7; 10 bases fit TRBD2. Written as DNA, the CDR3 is TGTGCCAGCAGCTTACCGGGACTAGCGAGCCGGGGCGAGCAGTACTTC. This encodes CASSLPGLASRGEQYF.